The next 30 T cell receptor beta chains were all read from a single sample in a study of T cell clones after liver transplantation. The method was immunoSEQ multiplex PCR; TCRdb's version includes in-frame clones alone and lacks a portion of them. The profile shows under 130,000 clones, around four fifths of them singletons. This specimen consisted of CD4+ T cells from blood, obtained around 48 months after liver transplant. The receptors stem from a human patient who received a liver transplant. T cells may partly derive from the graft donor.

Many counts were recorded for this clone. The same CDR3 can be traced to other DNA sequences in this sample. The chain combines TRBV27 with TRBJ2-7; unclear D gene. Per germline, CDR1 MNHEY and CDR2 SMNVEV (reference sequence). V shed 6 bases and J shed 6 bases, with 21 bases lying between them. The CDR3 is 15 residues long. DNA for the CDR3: TGTGCCAGCAGCCGTACGAGCCGTCACTCTTTCGAGCAGTACTTC. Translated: CASSRTSRHSFEQYF.

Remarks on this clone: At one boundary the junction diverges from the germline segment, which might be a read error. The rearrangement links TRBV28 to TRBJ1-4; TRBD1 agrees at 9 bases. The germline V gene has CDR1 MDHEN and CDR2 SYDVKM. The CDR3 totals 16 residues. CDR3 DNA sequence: TGTGCCAGCAGTTTACCCGGGACAGGGCCTAAGGAAAAACTGTTTTTT. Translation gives CASSLPGTGPKEKLFF.

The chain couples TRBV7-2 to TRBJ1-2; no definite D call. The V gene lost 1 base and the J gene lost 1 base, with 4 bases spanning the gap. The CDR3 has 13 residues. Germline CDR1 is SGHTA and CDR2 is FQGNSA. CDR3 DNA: TGTGCCAGCAGCTTAGTAATTAACTATGGCTACACCTTC. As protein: CASSLVINYGYTF. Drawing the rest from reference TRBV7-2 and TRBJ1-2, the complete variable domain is GAGVSQSPSNKVTEKGKDVELRCDPISGHTALYWYRQSLGQGLEFLIYFQGNSAPDKSGLPSDRFSAERTGGSVSTLTIQRTQQEDSAVYLCASSLVINYGYTFGSGTRLTVV.

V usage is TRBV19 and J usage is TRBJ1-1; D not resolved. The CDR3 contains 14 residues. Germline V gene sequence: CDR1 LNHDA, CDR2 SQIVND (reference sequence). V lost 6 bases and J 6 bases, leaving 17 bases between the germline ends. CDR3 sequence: CASSNSALGAEAFF. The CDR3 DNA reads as TGTGCCAGTAGCAACAGCGCCCTTGGCGCTGAAGCTTTCTTT.

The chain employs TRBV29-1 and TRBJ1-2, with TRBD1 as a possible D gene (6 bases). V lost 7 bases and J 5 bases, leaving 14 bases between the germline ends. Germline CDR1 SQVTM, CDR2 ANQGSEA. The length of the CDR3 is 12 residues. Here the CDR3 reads CSAVGQTYGYTF. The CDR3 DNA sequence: TGCAGCGCGGTAGGACAGACTTATGGCTACACCTTC.

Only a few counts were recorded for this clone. CDR3 nucleotide sequence: TGTGCCAGCAGTGCCCAGGACAGAGTTAATTCACCCCTCCACTTT. Protein sequence: CASSAQDRVNSPLHF. The chain uses TRBV6-1 and TRBJ1-6; tentatively, D is TRBD1 (6 bases). CDR1 is MNHNS, CDR2 SASEGT, per germline. Trimming left V 4 bases short and J 6 bases short, with 13 bases between. This CDR3 comprises 15 residues.

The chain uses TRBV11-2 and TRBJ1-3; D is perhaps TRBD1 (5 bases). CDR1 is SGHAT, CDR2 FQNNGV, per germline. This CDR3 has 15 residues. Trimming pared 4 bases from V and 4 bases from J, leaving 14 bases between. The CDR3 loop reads CASSSGPGGGNTIYF. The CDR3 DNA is TGTGCCAGCAGCTCGGGACCCGGCGGGGGAAACACCATATATTTT.

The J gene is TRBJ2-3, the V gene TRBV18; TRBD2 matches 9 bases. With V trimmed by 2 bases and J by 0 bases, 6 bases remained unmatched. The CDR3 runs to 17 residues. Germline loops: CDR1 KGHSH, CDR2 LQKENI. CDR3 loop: CASSPAGGPKSTDTQYF. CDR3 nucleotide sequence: TGTGCCAGCTCACCAGCGGGAGGGCCGAAAAGCACAGATACGCAGTATTTT.

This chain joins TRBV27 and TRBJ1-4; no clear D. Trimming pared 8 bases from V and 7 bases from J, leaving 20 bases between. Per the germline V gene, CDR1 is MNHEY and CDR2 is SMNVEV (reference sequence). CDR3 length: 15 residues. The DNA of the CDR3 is TGTGCCAGCGGCCCGGGTTCGGGCCTCAGTGAAAAACTGTTTTTT. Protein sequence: CASGPGSGLSEKLFF.

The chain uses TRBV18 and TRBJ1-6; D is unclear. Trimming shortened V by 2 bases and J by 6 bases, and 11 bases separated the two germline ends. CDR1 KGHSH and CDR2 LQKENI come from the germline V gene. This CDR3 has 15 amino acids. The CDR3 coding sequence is TGTGCCAGCTCACCAAAGGGAGAAATTAATTCACCCCTCCACTTT. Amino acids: CASSPKGEINSPLHF.

The chain's CDR3 is CASSQERSVADTQYF. DNA for the CDR3: TGTGCCAGCAGCCAAGAAAGGTCGGTAGCAGATACGCAGTATTTT. The J gene is TRBJ2-3, the V gene TRBV14; no clear D gene. Between the trimmed V and J ends, which lost 0 bases and 4 bases, there was a span of 11 bases. Germline CDR1 SGHDN, CDR2 FVKESK. This CDR3 is built from 15 residues. The full variable domain, completed using reference TRBV14 and TRBJ2-3, is EAGVTQFPSHSVIEKGQTVTLRCDPISGHDNLYWYRRVMGKEIKFLLHFVKESKQDESGMPNNRFLAERTGGTYSTLKVQPAELEDSGVYFCASSQERSVADTQYFGPGTRLTVL.

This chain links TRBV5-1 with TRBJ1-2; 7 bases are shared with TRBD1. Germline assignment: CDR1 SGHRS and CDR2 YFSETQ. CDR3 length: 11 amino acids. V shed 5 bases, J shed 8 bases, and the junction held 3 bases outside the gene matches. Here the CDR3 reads CASRTGRGYTF. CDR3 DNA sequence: TGCGCCAGCAGGACAGGGAGAGGCTACACCTTC.

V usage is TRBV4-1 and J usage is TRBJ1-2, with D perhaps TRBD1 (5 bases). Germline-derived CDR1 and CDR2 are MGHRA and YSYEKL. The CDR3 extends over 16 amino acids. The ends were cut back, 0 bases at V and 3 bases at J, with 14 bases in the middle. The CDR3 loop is CASSQDPQGRDYGYTF. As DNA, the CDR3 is TGCGCCAGCAGCCAAGACCCCCAGGGAAGGGACTATGGCTACACCTTC.

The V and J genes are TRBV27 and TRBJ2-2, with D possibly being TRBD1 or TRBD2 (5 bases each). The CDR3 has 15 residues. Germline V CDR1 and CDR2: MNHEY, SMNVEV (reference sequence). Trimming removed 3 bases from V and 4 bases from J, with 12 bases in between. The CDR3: CASSFRGVGTGELFF. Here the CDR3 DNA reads TGTGCCAGCAGTTTTCGAGGGGTTGGCACCGGGGAGCTGTTTTTT.

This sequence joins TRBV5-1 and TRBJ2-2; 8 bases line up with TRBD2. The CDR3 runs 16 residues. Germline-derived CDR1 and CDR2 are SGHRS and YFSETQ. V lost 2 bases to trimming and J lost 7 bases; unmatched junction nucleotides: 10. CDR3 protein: CASSLTSGSVGGELFF. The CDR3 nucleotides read TGCGCCAGCAGCTTAACCAGCGGGAGCGTGGGCGGGGAGCTGTTTTTT.

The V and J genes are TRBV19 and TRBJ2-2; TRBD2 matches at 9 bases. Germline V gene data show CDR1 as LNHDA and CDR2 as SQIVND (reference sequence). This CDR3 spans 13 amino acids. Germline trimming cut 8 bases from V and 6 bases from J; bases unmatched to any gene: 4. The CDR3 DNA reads TGTGCCAGTTCCGCGGGGGGGCCCGGGGAGCTGTTTTTT. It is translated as CASSAGGPGELFF. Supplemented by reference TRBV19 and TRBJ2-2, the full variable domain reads DGGITQSPKYLFRKEGQNVTLSCEQNLNHDAMYWYRQDPGQGLRLIYYSQIVNDFQKGDIAEGYSVSREKKESFPLTVTSAQKNPTAFYLCASSAGGPGELFFGEGSRLTVL.

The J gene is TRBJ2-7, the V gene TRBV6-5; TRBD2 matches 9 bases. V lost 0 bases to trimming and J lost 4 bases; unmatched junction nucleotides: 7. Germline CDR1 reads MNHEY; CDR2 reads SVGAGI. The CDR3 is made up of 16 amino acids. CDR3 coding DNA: TGTGCCAGCAGTTACTCGAGGCGGGGGGGCCTATACGAGCAGTACTTC. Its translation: CASSYSRRGGLYEQYF.

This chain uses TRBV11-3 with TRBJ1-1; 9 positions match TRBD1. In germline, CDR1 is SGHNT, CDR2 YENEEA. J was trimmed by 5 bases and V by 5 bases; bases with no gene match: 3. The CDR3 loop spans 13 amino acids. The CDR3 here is CASSATGGTEAFF. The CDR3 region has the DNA TGTGCCAGCAGCGCGACAGGGGGGACTGAAGCTTTCTTT.

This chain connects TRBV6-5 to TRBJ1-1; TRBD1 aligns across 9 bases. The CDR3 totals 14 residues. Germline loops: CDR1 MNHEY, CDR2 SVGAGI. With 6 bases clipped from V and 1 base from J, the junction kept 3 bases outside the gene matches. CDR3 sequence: CASSTTGGNTEAFF. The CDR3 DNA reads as TGTGCCAGCAGCACGACAGGGGGGAACACTGAAGCTTTCTTT.

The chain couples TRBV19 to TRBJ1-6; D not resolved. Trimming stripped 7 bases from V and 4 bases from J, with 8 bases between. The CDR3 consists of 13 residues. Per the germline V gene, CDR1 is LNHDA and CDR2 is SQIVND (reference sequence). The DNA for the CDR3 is TGTGCCAGTAATGACGAATATAATTCACCCCTCCACTTT. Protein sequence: CASNDEYNSPLHF.

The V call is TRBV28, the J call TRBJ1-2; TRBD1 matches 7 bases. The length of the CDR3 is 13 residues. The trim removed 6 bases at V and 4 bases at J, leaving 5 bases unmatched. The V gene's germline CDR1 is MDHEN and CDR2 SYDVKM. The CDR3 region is CASRSGTAYGYTF. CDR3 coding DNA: TGTGCCAGCAGATCCGGGACAGCCTATGGCTACACCTTC.

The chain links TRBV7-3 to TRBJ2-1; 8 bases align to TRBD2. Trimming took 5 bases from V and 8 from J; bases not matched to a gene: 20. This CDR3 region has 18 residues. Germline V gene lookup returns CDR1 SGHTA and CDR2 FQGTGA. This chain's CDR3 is CASSQVGGGTRKGDEQFF. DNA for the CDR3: TGTGCCAGCAGCCAAGTCGGCGGAGGGACTAGGAAAGGCGATGAGCAGTTCTTC.

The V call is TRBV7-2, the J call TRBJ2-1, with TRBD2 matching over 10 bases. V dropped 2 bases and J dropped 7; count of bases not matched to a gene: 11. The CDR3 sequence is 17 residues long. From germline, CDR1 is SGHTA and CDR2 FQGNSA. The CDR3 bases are TGTGCCAGCAGCTTAATGGGCAGCAGCGGGGGGGGAAATGAGCAGTTCTTC. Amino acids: CASSLMGSSGGGNEQFF.

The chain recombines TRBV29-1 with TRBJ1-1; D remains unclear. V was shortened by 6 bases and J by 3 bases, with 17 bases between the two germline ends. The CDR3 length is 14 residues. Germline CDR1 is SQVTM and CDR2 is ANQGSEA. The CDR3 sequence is CSVLGWSSDTEAFF. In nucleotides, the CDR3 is TGCAGCGTCCTCGGATGGAGTAGTGACACTGAAGCTTTCTTT. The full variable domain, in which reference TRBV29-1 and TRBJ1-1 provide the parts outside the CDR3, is SAVISQKPSRDICQRGTSLTIQCQVDSQVTMMFWYRQQPGQSLTLIATANQGSEATYESGFVIDKFPISRPNLTFSTLTVSNMSPEDSSIYLCSVLGWSSDTEAFFGQGTRLTVV.

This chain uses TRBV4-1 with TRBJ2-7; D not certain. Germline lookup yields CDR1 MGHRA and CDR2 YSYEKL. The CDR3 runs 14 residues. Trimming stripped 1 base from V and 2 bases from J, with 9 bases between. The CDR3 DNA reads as TGCGCCAGCAGCCAAGGCCGGATGACCTACGAGCAGTACTTC. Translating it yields CASSQGRMTYEQYF.

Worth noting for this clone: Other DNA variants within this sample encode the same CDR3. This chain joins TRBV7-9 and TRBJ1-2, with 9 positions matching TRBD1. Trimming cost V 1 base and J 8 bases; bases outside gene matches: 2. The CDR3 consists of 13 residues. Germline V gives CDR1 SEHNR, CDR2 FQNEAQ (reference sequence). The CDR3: CASSLGQGGGYTF. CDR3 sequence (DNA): TGTGCCAGCAGCTTAGGACAGGGGGGCGGCTACACCTTC.

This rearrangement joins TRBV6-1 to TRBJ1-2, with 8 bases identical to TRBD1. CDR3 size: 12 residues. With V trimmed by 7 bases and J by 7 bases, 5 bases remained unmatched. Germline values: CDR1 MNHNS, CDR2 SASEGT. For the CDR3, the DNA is TGTGCCAGCACCCAGGGGGCCGCTGGCTACACCTTC. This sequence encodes CASTQGAAGYTF.

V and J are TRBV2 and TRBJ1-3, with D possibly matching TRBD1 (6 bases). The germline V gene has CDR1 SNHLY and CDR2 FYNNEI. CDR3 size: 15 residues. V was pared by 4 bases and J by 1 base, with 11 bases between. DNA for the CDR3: TGTGCCAGCAGTGGTGGGGGGCTATCTGGAAACACCATATATTTT. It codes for CASSGGGLSGNTIYF. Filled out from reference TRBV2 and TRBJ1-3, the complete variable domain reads EPEVTQTPSHQVTQMGQEVILRCVPISNHLYFYWYRQILGQKVEFLVSFYNNEISEKSEIFDDQFSVERPDGSNFTLKIRSTKLEDSAMYFCASSGGGLSGNTIYFGEGSWLTVV.

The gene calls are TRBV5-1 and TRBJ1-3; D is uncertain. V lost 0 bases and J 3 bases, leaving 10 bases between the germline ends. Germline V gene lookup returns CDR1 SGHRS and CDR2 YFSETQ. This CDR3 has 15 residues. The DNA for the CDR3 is TGCGCCAGCAGCTTGGCCCCAGGTGGTGGAAACACCATATATTTT. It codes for CASSLAPGGGNTIYF.

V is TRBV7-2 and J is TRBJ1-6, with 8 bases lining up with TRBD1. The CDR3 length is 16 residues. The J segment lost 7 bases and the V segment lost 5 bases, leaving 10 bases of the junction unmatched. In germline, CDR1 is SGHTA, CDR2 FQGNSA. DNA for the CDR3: TGTGCCAGCAGCCTAAACCCGGGACAGGTGAATTCACCCCTCCACTTT. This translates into CASSLNPGQVNSPLHF.